This T cell receptor (beta chain) is from a study of cytomegalovirus exposure and HLA in healthy donors. Primers for the PCR totalled 60 Vbeta and 13 Jbeta. Profiling relied on immunoSEQ multiplex PCR, and the TCRdb table lists in-frame clones only, not all of them. The sample lists about 83,000 clones, roughly 79% occurring once. CDR1 is SGHRS, CDR2 YFSETQ, per germline. This CDR3 spans 15 amino acids. The V end was cut by 2 bases, the J end by 5 bases, with 17 bases between. Sequenced material: PBMCs. This receptor was obtained from a woman under 40 in good health and CMV-seronegative. The V call is TRBV5-1, the J call TRBJ2-7, with D maybe TRBD1 (6 bases). The CDR3 coding sequence is TGCGCCAGCAGCTTATCCAGGGGACACACAGACGAGCAGTACTTC. Translation gives CASSLSRGHTDEQYF.